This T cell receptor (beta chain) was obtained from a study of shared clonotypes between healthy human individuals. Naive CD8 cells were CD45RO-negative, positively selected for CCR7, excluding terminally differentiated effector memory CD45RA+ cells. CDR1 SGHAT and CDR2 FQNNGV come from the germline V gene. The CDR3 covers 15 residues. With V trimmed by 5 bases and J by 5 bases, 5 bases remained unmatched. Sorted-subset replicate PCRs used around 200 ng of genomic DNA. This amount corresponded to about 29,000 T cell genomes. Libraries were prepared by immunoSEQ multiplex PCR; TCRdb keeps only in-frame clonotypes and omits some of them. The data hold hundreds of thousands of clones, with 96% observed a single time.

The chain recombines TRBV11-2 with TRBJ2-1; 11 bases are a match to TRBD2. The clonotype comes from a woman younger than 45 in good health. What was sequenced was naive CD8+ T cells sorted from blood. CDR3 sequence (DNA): TGTGCCAGCAGCCCCACTAGCGGGGGAGACAATGAGCAGTTCTTC. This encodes CASSPTSGGDNEQFF.